The sequence of this T cell receptor beta chain was determined in a study of blood T cell repertoires in COVID-19. Study summary: Italy, Spain and the United States were the sources of the convalescent and acute COVID-19 samples. PBMCs, B-cell-depleted T cells, or T cells were the source of the cDNA or gDNA that made up the material.

Germline V CDR1 and CDR2: SGHNT, YENEEA. Trimming pared 4 bases from V and 1 base from J, leaving 8 bases between. This CDR3 is built from 15 residues. Original data processing: Amplification of reference gene primers provided the estimated nucleated cell counts. Profiling relied on immunoSEQ multiplex PCR, and the TCRdb table lists in-frame clones only, not all of them. The V and J calls and clone size come from that table; D and trimming were worked out from the DNA. The repertoire holds roughly 230,000 clones, with nearly 85% as singletons. Sequenced: peripheral blood. The chain has TRBV11-3 and TRBJ1-6; possible D gene TRBD1, 6 bases. The source is a human donor in a cohort sampled during active COVID-19. The CDR3 region has the DNA TGTGCCAGCAGCTCGACAGGTTCCTATAATTCACCCCTCCACTTT. Its translation: CASSSTGSYNSPLHF.